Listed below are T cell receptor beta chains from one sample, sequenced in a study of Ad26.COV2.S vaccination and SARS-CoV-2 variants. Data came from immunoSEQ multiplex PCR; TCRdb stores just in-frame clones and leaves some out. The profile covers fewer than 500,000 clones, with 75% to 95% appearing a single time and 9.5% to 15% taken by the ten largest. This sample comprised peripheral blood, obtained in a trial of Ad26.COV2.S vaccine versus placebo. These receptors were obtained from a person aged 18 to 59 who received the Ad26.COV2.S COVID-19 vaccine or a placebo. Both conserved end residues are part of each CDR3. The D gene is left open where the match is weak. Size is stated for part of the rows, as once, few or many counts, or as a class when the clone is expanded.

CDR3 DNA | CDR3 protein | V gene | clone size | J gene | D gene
TGCAGCGTTCGGGGTCAGTCCGACACTGAAGCTTTCTTT | CSVRGQSDTEAFF | TRBV29-1 | . | TRBJ1-1 | .
TGTGCCAGCAGTCCGGGGGGGGACTATGGCTACACCTTC | CASSPGGDYGYTF | TRBV6-5 | . | TRBJ1-2 | .
TGTGCCAGCAGTTTATACGGGACAGGGGAAATCTATGGCTACACCTTC | CASSLYGTGEIYGYTF | TRBV27 | . | TRBJ1-2 | TRBD1
TGTGCCAGCAGTTTGGCCTGGGGGGATACGCAGTATTTT | CASSLAWGDTQYF | TRBV6-2/TRBV6-3 | . | TRBJ2-3 | .
TGTGCCAGCTCATTCGGGACTAGAGGTTTCTACGAGCAGTACTTC | CASSFGTRGFYEQYF | TRBV18 | . | TRBJ2-7 | TRBD2
TGCGCCAGCAGCCAAGCCGGACAGAACAATGAAAAACTGTTTTTT | CASSQAGQNNEKLFF | TRBV4-1 | . | TRBJ1-4 | .
TGTGCCAGCAGCTTAGGGCCTTATCGCGGAGGGGAGCTGTTTTTT | CASSLGPYRGGELFF | TRBV7-6 | . | TRBJ2-2 | .
TGTGCCAGTAGTATGCGGGGGACAAAAAATAACTATGGCTACACCTTC | CASSMRGTKNNYGYTF | TRBV19 | . | TRBJ1-2 | .
TGTGCCAGCAGTGAATTCGTAGGGTCTACCTCAACTAATGAAAAACTGTTTTTT | CASSEFVGSTSTNEKLFF | TRBV6-1 | . | TRBJ1-4 | .
TGTGCCATCAGTGTAGAGACTAGCGATTTCGGCGGCAACAATGAGCAGTTCTTC | CAISVETSDFGGNNEQFF | TRBV10-3 | . | TRBJ2-1 | TRBD2
TGTGCCACCAGCAGATCCGGGGAGATGGCCGGGGAGCTGTTTTTT | CATSRSGEMAGELFF | TRBV15 | . | TRBJ2-2 | .
TGCAGCGTTGACAGGGAGAACACTGAAGCTTTCTTT | CSVDRENTEAFF | TRBV29-1 | . | TRBJ1-1 | .
TGTGCCAGCAGCCAAGGCTGGCACCCGGGGGCCGACGAGCAGTACTTC | CASSQGWHPGADEQYF | TRBV3-1/TRBV3-2 | once | TRBJ2-7 | .
TGTGCCAGTAACACGGCTAACTATGGCTACACCTTC | CASNTANYGYTF | TRBV19 | . | TRBJ1-2 | .
TGTGCCAGCAGCGGGGGCCGGGGCGAGCAGTACTTC | CASSGGRGEQYF | TRBV5-4 | . | TRBJ2-7 | .
TGTGCCAGCAGTTACACAATATTAAGCAGGGGTGAAGCTTTCTTT | CASSYTILSRGEAFF | TRBV6-5 | . | TRBJ1-1 | .
TGTGCCAGCAGTGGCATCTTCCTATATAATTCACCCCTCCACTTT | CASSGIFLYNSPLHF | TRBV2 | once | TRBJ1-6 | .
TGTGCCAGCGCCCCGGGACTCGACTCCTACGAGCAGTACTTC | CASAPGLDSYEQYF | TRBV5-4 | few | TRBJ2-7 | .
TGTGCCAGCAGCCCCAGGACTAGCGGCACCTCCGAGCAGTACTTC | CASSPRTSGTSEQYF | TRBV3-1/TRBV3-2 | . | TRBJ2-7 | TRBD2
TGTGCCAGCAGTGATGCAGTGCTTAACTATGGCTACACCTTC | CASSDAVLNYGYTF | TRBV6-1 | . | TRBJ1-2 | .
TGTGCCAGCAGTCGACTAGCGGGAACCTACGAGCAGTACTTC | CASSRLAGTYEQYF | TRBV6-5 | . | TRBJ2-7 | TRBD2
TGCGCCAGCAGCCAAGAAAGAGCGGGATACACCGGGGAGCTGTTTTTT | CASSQERAGYTGELFF | TRBV4-1 | once | TRBJ2-2 | TRBD2
TGTGCCAGCAGCTCGGACAGGGGGCTAGCAGATACGCAGTATTTT | CASSSDRGLADTQYF | TRBV7-9 | . | TRBJ2-3 | TRBD1